Presented here are 2 T cell receptor beta chains from one specimen sequenced in a study of T cells in Graves' hyperthyroidism and ophthalmopathy. TCR beta CDR3 region amplification was performed from RNA transcripts. First-round RT-PCR of the TCR CDR3 relied on the HTBI primer set. A single record per CDR3 protein comes from TCRdb applying MiXCR to the multiplex PCR reads. The table records more than 550,000 distinct CDR3 sequences, roughly a sixth of them present only once. The sequencing input was blood. The receptors shown here come from a woman between 45 and 60 years old with Graves' hyperthyroidism that later progressed to Graves' ophthalmopathy.

This chain links TRBV20-1 with TRBJ1-1; D is ambiguous. Germline values: CDR1 DFQATT, CDR2 SNEGSKA (reference sequence). Deletions cut 0 bases from V and 3 bases from J, with 11 bases between. The CDR3 extends over 14 amino acids. The DNA of the CDR3 is TGCAGTGCTAGAGATAAGGGTGAGTACACTGAAGCTTTCTTT. Protein product: CSARDKGEYTEAFF.

This clonotype was observed a handful of times. V and J are TRBV29-1 and TRBJ1-3; 9 nucleotides match TRBD1. CDR3 size: 14 residues. From germline, CDR1 is SQVTM and CDR2 ANQGSEA. The CDR3 DNA follows: TGCAGTGCCGGGACAGGGACCTCTGGAAACACCATATATTTT. Translation gives CSAGTGTSGNTIYF. The full variable domain, in which reference TRBV29-1 and TRBJ1-3 provide the parts outside the CDR3, is SAVISQKPSRDICQRGTSLTIQCQVDSQVTMMFWYRQQPGQSLTLIATANQGSEATYESGFVIDKFPISRPNLTFSTLTVSNMSPEDSSIYLCSAGTGTSGNTIYFGEGSWLTVV.